A single sample gave rise to the 6 T cell receptor beta chains below, sequenced in a study of blood T cell repertoires in COVID-19 (dated by TCRdb to about 2020). Library construction relied on the immunoSEQ multiplex PCR assay. This is the immuneACCESS table as TCRdb keeps it, with only in-frame sequences that have V and J called. A part of the clones is gone; compared with another copy, unresolved V genes explain less than half, and the rest is unexplained. The sample includes some 90,000 clones, with 75% to 90% observed a single time. The ten top clones hold over 9% of the sample. Sequenced: peripheral blood. These receptors all stem from an older woman with acute or convalescent COVID-19.

There are a few counts of this clone. This CDR3 reads CASSENRVHTEAFF. The CDR3 region has the DNA TGTGCCAGCAGTGAAAACAGGGTCCACACTGAAGCTTTCTTT. The rearrangement joins TRBV6-1 to TRBJ1-1; weak D call: TRBD1 (6 bases). The CDR3 runs 14 residues. The V end was cut by 2 bases, the J end by 3 bases, with 10 bases between. Germline V gives CDR1 MNHNS, CDR2 SASEGT.

This clone is a singleton in its sample. The chain joins TRBV5-1 to TRBJ2-5; 11 bases match TRBD2. Germline V gene data show CDR1 as SGHRS and CDR2 as YFSETQ. The CDR3 is 14 amino acids. V was clipped by 4 bases and J by 5 bases; unmatched bases: 4. The CDR3 reads CASSPGLAGETQYF. The DNA for the CDR3 is TGCGCCAGCAGCCCTGGACTAGCGGGTGAGACCCAGTACTTC. Looking up the rest from reference TRBV5-1 and TRBJ2-5 gives the full variable domain: KAGVTQTPRYLIKTRGQQVTLSCSPISGHRSVSWYQQTPGQGLQFLFEYFSETQRNKGNFPGRFSGRQFSNSRSEMNVSTLELGDSALYLCASSPGLAGETQYFGPGTRLLVL.

The chain joins TRBV5-1 to TRBJ1-2; no clear D. Trimming took 2 bases from V and 0 from J, leaving 11 bases between them. The CDR3 length is 15 residues. CDR1 is SGHRS, CDR2 YFSETQ, per germline. CDR3 amino acids: CASSLTTLANYGYTF. The CDR3 bases are TGCGCCAGCAGCTTAACAACCCTGGCTAACTATGGCTACACCTTC.

The chain joins TRBV18 to TRBJ1-3; tentative D call: TRBD1 (6 bases). CDR1 is KGHSH, CDR2 LQKENI, per germline. This CDR3 has 19 residues. The germline V and J ends were trimmed by 4 bases and 0 bases, with 22 bases remaining between them. The CDR3 reads CASSLTAGAGAFSGNTIYF. For the CDR3, the DNA is TGTGCCAGCTCACTAACAGCCGGGGCAGGGGCTTTCTCTGGAAACACCATATATTTT.

On this clone itself: Relative to the germline gene, one junction end is altered; a read error may explain this. The chain links TRBV7-3 to TRBJ2-3; maybe TRBD2 (6 bases). This CDR3 region has 18 residues. Germline CDR1 is SGHTA and CDR2 is FQGTGA. The CDR3 sequence: CAGSLTGGWASGTDTQYF. CDR3 sequence (DNA): TGTGCCGGCAGCTTAACAGGAGGGTGGGCGTCGGGCACAGATACGCAGTATTTT.

The chain employs TRBV30 and TRBJ2-3; 11 positions agree with TRBD2. J lost 0 bases, V lost 1 base, and 6 bases had no gene match. The CDR3 runs 17 residues. From germline, CDR1 is GTSNPN and CDR2 SVGIG (reference sequence). The CDR3 is CAWSEETSGKSTDTQYF. The CDR3 DNA reads TGTGCCTGGAGTGAAGAGACTAGCGGGAAAAGCACAGATACGCAGTATTTT.